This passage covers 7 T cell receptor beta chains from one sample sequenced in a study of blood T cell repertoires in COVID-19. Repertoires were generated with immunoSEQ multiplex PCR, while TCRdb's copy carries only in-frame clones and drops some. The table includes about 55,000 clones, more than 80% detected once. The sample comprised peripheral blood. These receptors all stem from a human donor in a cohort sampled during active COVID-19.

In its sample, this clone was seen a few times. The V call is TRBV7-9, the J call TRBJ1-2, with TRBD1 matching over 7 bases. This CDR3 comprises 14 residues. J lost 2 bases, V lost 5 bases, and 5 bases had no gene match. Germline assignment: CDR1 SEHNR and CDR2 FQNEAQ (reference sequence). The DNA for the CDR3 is TGTGCCAGCAGCGAAACAGGGGTGAACTATGGCTACACCTTC. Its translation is CASSETGVNYGYTF. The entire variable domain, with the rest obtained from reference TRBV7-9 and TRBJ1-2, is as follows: DTGVSQNPRHKITKRGQNVTFRCDPISEHNRLYWYRQTLGQGPEFLTYFQNEAQLEKSRLLSDRFSAERPKGSFSTLEIQRTEQGDSAMYLCASSETGVNYGYTFGSGTRLTVV.

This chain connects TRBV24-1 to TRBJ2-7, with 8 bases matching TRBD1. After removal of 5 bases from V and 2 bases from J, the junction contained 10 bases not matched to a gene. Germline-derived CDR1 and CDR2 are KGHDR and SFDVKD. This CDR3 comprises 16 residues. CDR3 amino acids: CATSAHSGRGPYEQYF. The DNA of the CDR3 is TGTGCCACCAGTGCCCACTCGGGCAGGGGGCCCTACGAGCAGTACTTC.

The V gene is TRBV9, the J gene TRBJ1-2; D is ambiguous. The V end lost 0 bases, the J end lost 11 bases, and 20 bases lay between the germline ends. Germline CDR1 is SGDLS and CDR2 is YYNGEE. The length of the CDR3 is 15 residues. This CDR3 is CASSVGRATAVGYTF. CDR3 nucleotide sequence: TGTGCCAGCAGCGTAGGCCGAGCGACCGCCGTGGGTTACACCTTC.

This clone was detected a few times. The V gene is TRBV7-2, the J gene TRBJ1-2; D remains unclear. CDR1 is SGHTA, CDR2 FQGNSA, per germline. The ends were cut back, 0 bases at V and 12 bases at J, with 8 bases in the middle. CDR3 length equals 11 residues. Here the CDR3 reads CASSLARIHTF. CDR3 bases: TGTGCCAGCAGCTTAGCGCGGATACACACCTTC.

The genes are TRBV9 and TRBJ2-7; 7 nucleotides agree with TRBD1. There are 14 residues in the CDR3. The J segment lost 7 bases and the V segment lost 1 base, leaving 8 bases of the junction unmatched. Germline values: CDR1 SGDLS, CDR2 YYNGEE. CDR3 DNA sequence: TGTGCCAGCAGCGTAACCACAGGGGCGGGTGAGCAGTACTTC. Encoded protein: CASSVTTGAGEQYF.

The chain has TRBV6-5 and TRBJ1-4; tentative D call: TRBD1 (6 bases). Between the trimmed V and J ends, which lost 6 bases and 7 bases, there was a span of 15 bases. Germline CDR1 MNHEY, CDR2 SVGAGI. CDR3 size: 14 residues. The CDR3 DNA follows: TGTGCCAGCAGACCCAGGGGACGGGGTGAAAAACTGTTTTTT. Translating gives CASRPRGRGEKLFF.

The CDR3 loop is CASSFTGHENIQYF. DNA for the CDR3: TGTGCCAGCAGCTTTACGGGACACGAAAACATTCAGTACTTC. The chain recombines TRBV11-2 with TRBJ2-4; D perhaps matches TRBD1 (6 bases). V gave up 3 bases and J gave up 5 bases, with 11 bases separating them. This CDR3 is 14 amino acids long. CDR1 is SGHAT, CDR2 FQNNGV, per germline.